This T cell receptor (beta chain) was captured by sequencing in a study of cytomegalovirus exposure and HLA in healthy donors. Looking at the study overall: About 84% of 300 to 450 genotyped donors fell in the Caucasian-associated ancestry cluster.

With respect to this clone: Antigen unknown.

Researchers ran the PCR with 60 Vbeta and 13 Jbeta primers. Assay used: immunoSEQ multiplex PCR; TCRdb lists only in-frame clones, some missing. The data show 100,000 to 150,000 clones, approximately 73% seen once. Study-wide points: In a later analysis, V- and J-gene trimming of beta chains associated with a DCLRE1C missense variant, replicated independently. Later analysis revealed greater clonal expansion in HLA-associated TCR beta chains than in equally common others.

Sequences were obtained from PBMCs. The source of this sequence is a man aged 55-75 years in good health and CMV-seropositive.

The chain's CDR3 is CSVTGFSYGYTF. In nucleotides, the CDR3 is TGCAGCGTTACAGGTTTTAGCTATGGCTACACCTTC. V and J are TRBV29-1 and TRBJ1-2, with a possible D match to TRBD1 (5 bases). From germline, CDR1 is SQVTM and CDR2 ANQGSEA. V lost 5 bases to trimming and J lost 4 bases, with 11 bases between them. The CDR3 has 12 residues.